This TCR beta chain derives from a study of PD-L1 blockade in urothelial cancer (dated by TCRdb to the late 2010s). Looking at the study overall: All patients started therapy in the mid-2010s and received atezolizumab 1,200 mg intravenously every 3 weeks. Blood samples were analyzed at two time points: 3 weeks after treatment start (second dose) and 6 weeks after treatment start. A median of approximately 140,000 T cells and around 81,000 unique TCRs was obtained from blood samples, and a median clonality of 0.080 was observed. Durable clinical benefit was achieved by nine patients but not by the remaining 20. An ECOG performance status of 0 or 1 was recorded for the patients, and 0 to 3 prior chemotherapy regimens had been received by the patients. About 90% of the 29 patients were identified as males with urothelial cancer of bladder origin, and a prior smoking history was reported by 18 of 29 patients. Whole exome sequencing and RNA sequencing of pretreatment tumors were performed alongside TCR sequencing in the same patients. The study, an exploratory multi-omic analysis, examined somatic, immune and clinical correlates of response to PD-L1 blockade with atezolizumab in urothelial cancer. Progression-free survival longer than 6 months counted as durable clinical benefit, and TCR features were additionally tested against both progression-free and overall survival. TCR sequencing covered pretreatment tumor samples and matched, serially collected peripheral blood taken before and after atezolizumab treatment. Pretreatment blood TCR-seq was available for twenty-nine patients, at least one posttreatment blood collection was obtained for 24 patients, and tumor TCR-seq was available for 24 patients. What the research found in general, with its limitations: Because of the small sample size (n ≈ 27) and the many exploratory analyses performed, the results are intended to be regarded as hypothesis-generating. A pretreatment peripheral blood TCR clonality below the median was linked to improved progression-free and overall survival. Greater expansion of tumor-associated TCR clones in peripheral blood 3 weeks after the start of treatment was observed in patients with durable benefit (n of about 20, p = 0.022).

On this clone: It lacks a known antigen. Base qualities were left out, and no much larger clone turns up one base away.

Synthetic TCR analog templates were spiked into each PCR to estimate absolute template abundance from read counts. The immunoSEQ assay was used to amplify TCRbeta CDR3 regions from genomic DNA with bias-controlled V and J gene primers. Sequencing of rearranged TCRbeta segments was performed at approximately 20X coverage. For the original study's pipeline: Sequencing errors were corrected by clustering and CDR3s were annotated against IMGT to assign V, D and J genes. Downstream analyses used only productive TCRbeta rearrangements and left out out-of-frame or stop-codon sequences. Clonality was computed as one minus Shannon entropy normalized by the log of the number of unique productive sequences. Clones differing between time points or between blood and tumor were identified using Fisher's exact test with Benjamini-Hochberg correction, with an adjusted p below 0.01 applied as the threshold. This is the immuneACCESS table as TCRdb keeps it, with only in-frame sequences that have V and J called. A part of the clones is gone; compared with another copy, unresolved V genes explain less than half, and the rest is unexplained. D and trimming were read from the DNA, whereas the V and J calls and clone size are those reported in that table. In this sample the table shows 90,000 to 100,000 clones, around 89% of which occur a single time. Around 1.7% of the sample lies in the top ten.

The sample's time point, from its label and the paper: pretreatment peripheral blood. A total of about 31 patients with locally advanced or metastatic urothelial carcinoma, treated at Memorial Sloan Kettering on a trial protocol, made up the cohort. Peripheral blood mononuclear cells were collected from each patient pretreatment and during treatment, giving between 1 and 8 total time points per patient. The Qiagen DNeasy Blood extraction kit was used to purify genomic DNA from total PBMCs and tumor samples. PBMCs were collected pretreatment and during treatment and were isolated and stored as previously described. Including the terminal cysteine and phenylalanine, the CDR3 comprises 15 residues. CDR3 DNA is the only sequence kept; it has 45 bases, read in frame from the first base. CDR1 and CDR2, looked up from the germline V gene, are SGHTA and FQGTGA. The V end loses 3 bases and the J end loses 6 bases, and a stretch of 15 bases separates them.

Recombination joined TRBV7-3 with TRBJ2-1; a weak D assignment points to TRBD2 (6 bases agree). Sequenced here: PBMCs, sampled around atezolizumab (anti-PD-L1) treatment. The receptor was isolated from a man in his sixties with urothelial cancer. The DNA sequence follows: TGTGCCAGCAGCTTTAAGTTAGCGGACCCCAATGAGCAGTTCTTC. The encoded protein is CASSFKLADPNEQFF.